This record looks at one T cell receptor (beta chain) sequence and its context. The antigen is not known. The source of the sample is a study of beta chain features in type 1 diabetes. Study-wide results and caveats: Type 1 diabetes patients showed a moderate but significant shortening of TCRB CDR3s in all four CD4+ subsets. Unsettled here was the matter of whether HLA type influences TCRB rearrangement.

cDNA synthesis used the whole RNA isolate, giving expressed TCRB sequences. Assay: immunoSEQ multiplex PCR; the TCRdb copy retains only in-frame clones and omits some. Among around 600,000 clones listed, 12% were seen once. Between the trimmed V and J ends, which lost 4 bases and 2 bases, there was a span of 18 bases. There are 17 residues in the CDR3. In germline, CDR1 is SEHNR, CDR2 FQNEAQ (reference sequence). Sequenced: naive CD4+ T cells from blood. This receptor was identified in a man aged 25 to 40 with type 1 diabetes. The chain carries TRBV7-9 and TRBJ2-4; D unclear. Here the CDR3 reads CASSSTLGDWSKNIQYF. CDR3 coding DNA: TGTGCCAGCAGCTCAACTCTTGGGGATTGGTCCAAAAACATTCAGTACTTC.